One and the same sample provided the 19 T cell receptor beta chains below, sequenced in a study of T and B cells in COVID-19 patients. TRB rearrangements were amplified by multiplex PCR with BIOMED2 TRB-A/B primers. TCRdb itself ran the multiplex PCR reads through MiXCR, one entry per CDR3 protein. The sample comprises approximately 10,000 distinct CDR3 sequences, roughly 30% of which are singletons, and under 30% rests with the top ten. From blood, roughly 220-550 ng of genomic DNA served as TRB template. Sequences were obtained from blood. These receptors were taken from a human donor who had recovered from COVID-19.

This CDR3 is CASGANEQFF. The CDR3 DNA reads TGTGCCAGCGGAGCCAATGAGCAGTTCTTC. This sequence joins TRBV12-3 or TRBV12-4 and TRBJ2-1; D call uncertain. This CDR3 spans 10 amino acids. Trimming removed 8 bases at V and 6 bases at J, with 5 bases between.

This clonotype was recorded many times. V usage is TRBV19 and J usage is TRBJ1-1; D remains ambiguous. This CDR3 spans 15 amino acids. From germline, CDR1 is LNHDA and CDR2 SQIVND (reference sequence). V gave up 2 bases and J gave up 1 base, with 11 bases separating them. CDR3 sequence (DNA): TGTGCCAGTAGTATAAACGCCAGGACGAACACTGAAGCTTTCTTT. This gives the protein CASSINARTNTEAFF.

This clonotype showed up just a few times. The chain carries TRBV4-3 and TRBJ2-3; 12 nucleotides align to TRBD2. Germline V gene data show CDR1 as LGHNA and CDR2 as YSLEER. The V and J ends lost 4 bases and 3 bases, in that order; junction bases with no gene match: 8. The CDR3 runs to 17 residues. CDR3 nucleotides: TGCGCCAGCAGCCCACGACTAGCGGGAGAGGTAACAGATACGCAGTATTTT. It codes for CASSPRLAGEVTDTQYF.

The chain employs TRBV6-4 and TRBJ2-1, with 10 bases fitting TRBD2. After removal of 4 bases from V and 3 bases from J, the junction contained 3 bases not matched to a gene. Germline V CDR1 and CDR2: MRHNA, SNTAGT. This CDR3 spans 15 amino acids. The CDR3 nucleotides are TGTGCCAGCAGTGTAGGACTAGCGGTCTACAATGAGCAGTTCTTC. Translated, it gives CASSVGLAVYNEQFF.

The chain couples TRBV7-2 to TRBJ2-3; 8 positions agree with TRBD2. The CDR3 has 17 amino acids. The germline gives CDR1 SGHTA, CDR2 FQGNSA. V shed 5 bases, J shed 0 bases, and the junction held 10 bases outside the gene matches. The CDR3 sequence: CASSRGGGRPSTDTQYF. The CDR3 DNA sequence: TGTGCCAGCAGCCGGGGGGGCGGGAGGCCTAGCACAGATACGCAGTATTTT.

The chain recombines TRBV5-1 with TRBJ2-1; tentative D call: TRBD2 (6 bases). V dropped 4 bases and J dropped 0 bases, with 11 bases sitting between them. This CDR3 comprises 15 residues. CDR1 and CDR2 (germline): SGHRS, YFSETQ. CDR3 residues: CASSVAVSSYNEQFF. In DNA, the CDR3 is TGCGCCAGCAGCGTAGCGGTAAGCTCCTACAATGAGCAGTTCTTC. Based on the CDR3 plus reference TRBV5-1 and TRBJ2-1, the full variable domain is KAGVTQTPRYLIKTRGQQVTLSCSPISGHRSVSWYQQTPGQGLQFLFEYFSETQRNKGNFPGRFSGRQFSNSRSEMNVSTLELGDSALYLCASSVAVSSYNEQFFGPGTRLTVL.

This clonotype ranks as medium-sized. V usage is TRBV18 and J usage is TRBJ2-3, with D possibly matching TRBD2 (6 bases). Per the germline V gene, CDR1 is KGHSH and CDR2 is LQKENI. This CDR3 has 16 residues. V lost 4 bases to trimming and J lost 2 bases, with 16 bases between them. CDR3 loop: CASSRRDGSPTDTQYF. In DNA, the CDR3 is TGTGCCAGCTCACGTCGAGACGGGAGCCCCACAGATACGCAGTATTTT.

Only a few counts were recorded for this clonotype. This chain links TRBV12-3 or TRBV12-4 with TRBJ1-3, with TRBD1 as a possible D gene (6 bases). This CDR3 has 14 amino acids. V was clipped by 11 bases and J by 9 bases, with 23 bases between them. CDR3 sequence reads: CAGGGNRRGATIYF. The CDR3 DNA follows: TGTGCCGGAGGGGGGAACAGGAGAGGTGCCACCATATATTTT.

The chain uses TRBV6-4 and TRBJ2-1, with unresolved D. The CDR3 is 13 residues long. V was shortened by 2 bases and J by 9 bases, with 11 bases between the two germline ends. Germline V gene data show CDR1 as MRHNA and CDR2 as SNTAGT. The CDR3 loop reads CASSDGSFGEQFF. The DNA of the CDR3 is TGTGCCAGCAGTGACGGCAGTTTCGGTGAGCAGTTCTTC.

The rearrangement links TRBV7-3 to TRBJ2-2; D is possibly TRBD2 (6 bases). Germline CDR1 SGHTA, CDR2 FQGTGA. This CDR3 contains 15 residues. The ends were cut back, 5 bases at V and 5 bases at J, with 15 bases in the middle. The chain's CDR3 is CASSLRGAGTGELFF. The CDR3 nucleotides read TGTGCCAGCAGCCTACGAGGGGCGGGGACCGGGGAGCTGTTTTTT.

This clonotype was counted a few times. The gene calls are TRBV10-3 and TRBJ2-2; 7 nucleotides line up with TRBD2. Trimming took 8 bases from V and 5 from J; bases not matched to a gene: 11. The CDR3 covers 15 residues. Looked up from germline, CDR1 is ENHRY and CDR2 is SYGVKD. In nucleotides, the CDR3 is TGTGCCATCGGCAGTAGGGAGGGAGAAACCGGGGAGCTGTTTTTT. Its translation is CAIGSREGETGELFF.

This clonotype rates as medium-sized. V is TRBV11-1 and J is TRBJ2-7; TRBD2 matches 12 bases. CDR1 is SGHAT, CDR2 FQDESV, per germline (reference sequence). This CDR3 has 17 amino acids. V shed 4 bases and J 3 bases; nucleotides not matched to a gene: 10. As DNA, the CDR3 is TGTGCCAGCAGCTCTGCCCCGACTAGCGGGAGTTTCTACGAGCAGTACTTC. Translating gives CASSSAPTSGSFYEQYF. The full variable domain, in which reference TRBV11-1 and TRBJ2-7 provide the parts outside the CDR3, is EAEVAQSPRYKITEKSQAVAFWCDPISGHATLYWYRQILGQGPELLVQFQDESVVDDSQLPKDRFSAERLKGVDSTLKIQPAELGDSAMYLCASSSAPTSGSFYEQYFGPGTRLTVT.

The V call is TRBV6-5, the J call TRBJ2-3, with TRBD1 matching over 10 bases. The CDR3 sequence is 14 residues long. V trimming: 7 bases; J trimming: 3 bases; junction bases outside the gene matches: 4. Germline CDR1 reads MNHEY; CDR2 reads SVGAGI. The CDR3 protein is CASTDRGRTDTQYF. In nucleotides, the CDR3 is TGTGCCAGCACCGACAGGGGGCGGACAGATACGCAGTATTTT.

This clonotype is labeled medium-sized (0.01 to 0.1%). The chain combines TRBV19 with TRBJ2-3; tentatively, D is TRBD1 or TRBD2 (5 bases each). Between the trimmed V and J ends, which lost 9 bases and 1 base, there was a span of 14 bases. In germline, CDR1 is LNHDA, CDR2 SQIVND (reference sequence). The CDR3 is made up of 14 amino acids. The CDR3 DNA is TGTGCCAGCCGGAGGACATCCGGCACAGATACGCAGTATTTT. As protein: CASRRTSGTDTQYF.

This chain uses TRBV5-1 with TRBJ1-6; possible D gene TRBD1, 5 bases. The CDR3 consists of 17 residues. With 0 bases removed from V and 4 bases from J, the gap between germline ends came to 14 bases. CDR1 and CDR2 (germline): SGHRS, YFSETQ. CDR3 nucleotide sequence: TGCGCCAGCAGCTTGGATCAGGGCGGTATTTATAATTCACCCCTCCACTTT. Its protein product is CASSLDQGGIYNSPLHF. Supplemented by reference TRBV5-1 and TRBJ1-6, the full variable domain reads KAGVTQTPRYLIKTRGQQVTLSCSPISGHRSVSWYQQTPGQGLQFLFEYFSETQRNKGNFPGRFSGRQFSNSRSEMNVSTLELGDSALYLCASSLDQGGIYNSPLHFGNGTRLTVT.

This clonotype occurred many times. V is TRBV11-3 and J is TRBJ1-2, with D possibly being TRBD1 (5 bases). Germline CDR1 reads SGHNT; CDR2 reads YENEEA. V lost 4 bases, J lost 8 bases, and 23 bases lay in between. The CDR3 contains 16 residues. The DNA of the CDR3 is TGTGCCAGCAGCTCAAGGACGGACACAACCAACGGGGGCTACACCTTC. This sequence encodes CASSSRTDTTNGGYTF.

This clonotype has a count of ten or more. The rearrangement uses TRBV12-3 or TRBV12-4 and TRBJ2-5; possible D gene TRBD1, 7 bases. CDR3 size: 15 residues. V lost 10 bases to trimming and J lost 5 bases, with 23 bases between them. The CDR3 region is CAIAWGAGGSETQYF. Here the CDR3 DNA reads TGTGCCATTGCGTGGGGGGCAGGGGGGAGCGAGACCCAGTACTTC.

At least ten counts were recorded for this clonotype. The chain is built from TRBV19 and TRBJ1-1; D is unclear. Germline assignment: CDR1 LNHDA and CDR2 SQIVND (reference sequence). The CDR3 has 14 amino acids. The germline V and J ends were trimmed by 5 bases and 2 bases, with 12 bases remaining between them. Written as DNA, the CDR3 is TGTGCCAGTAGTGTAGGACGGGTTAACACTGAAGCTTTCTTT. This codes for CASSVGRVNTEAFF.

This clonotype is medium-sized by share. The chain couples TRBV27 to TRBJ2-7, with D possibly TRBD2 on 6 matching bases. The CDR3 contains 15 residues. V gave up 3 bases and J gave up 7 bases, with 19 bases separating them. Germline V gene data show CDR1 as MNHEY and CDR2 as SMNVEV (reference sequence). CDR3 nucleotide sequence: TGTGCCAGCAGTTTTGCGGCGGGGAATACGAGGGAGCAGTACTTC. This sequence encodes CASSFAAGNTREQYF.